This T cell receptor beta chain was sequenced for a study of cytomegalovirus exposure and HLA in healthy donors. Whole-study context: Within the Caucasian-associated ancestry cluster were roughly 81% of the approximately 400 genotyped donors. Study observations and caveats: Researchers left out some V segments, among them TRBV6-2 and TRBV6-3, as indistinguishable.

PCR used 60 Vbeta primers and 13 Jbeta primers. Clones were read by immunoSEQ multiplex PCR, and TCRdb kept only the in-frame ones, dropping some. The sample carries 65,000 to 85,000 clones, under 85% recorded once. Worth noting for this clone: No antigen is known for it.

The CDR3 contains 17 residues. Looked up from germline, CDR1 is ENHRY and CDR2 is SYGVKD. V trimming: 2 bases; J trimming: 4 bases; junction bases outside the gene matches: 4. The sequence was collected from a woman aged 40 to 49 in good health and CMV-seropositive. V usage is TRBV10-3 and J usage is TRBJ2-3; 15 nucleotides agree with TRBD2. Sample: PBMCs. The CDR3 is CAISERTSGGGSDTQYF. CDR3 coding DNA: TGTGCCATCAGTGAGCGGACTAGCGGGGGGGGTTCAGATACGCAGTATTTT.